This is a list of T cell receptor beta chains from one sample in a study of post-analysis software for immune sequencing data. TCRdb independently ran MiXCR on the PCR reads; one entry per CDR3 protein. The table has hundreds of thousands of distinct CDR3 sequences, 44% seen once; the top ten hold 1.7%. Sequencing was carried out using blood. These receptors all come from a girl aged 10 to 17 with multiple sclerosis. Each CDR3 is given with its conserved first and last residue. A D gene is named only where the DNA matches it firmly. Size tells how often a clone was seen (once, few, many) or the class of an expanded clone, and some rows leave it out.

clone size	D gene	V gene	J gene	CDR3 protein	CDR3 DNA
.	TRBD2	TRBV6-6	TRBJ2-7	CASSYSIGGGRYEQYF	TGTGCCAGCAGTTACTCGATCGGCGGGGGAAGATACGAGCAGTACTTC
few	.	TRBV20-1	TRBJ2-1	CSAIHGARYNEQFF	TGCAGTGCTATACACGGGGCAAGGTACAATGAGCAGTTCTTC
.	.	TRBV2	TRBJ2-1	CASRQMSSYNEQFF	TGTGCCAGTCGACAGATGAGCTCCTACAATGAGCAGTTCTTC
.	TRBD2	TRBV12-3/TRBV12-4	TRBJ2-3	CASTPYSQRERPDTQYF	TGTGCCAGCACCCCTTATTCTCAGCGGGAGAGGCCAGATACGCAGTATTTT
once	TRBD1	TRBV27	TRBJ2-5	CASSLLDRDETQYF	TGTGCCAGCAGTTTATTAGACAGGGACGAGACCCAGTACTTC
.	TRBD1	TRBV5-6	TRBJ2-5	CASSPGTGINEQYF	TGCGCCAGCAGCCCCGGGACAGGGATCAATGAGCAGTACTTC
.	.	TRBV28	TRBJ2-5	CASSPGGGLQETQYF	TGTGCCAGCAGTCCCGGAGGAGGGCTCCAAGAGACCCAGTACTTC
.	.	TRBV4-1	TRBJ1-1	CASSTRLAGETEAFF	TGCGCCAGCAGCACCCGGCTAGCGGGGGAGACTGAAGCTTTCTTT
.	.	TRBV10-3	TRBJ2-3	CAIGDGRVITDTQYF	TGTGCCATCGGCGATGGACGGGTCATCACAGATACGCAGTATTTT
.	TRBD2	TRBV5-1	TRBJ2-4	CASSLGVSGVEQYF	TGCGCCAGCAGCTTGGGTGTTAGCGGGGTTGAGCAGTACTTC
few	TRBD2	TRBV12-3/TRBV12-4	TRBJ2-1	CASRTSGPLDEQFF	TGTGCCAGCAGGACTAGCGGCCCCCTGGATGAGCAGTTCTTC
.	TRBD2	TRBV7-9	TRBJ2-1	CASSHSGRMYNEQFF	TGTGCCAGCAGCCACAGCGGGAGGATGTACAATGAGCAGTTCTTC
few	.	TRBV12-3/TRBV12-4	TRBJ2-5	CASSLGSGWGQETQYF	TGTGCCAGCAGTTTGGGATCAGGGTGGGGTCAAGAGACCCAGTACTTC
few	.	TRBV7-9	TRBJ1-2	CASSLGPGNGYTF	TGTGCCAGCAGCCTCGGCCCTGGCAATGGCTACACCTTC
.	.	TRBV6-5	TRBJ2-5	CASSYAGGPPGTQYF	TGTGCCAGCAGTTACGCGGGCGGACCTCCGGGGACCCAGTACTTC
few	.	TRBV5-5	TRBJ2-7	CASRSEQGMIYEQYF	TGTGCCAGCAGGTCAGAGCAGGGGATGATCTACGAGCAGTACTTC
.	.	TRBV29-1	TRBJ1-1	CSARGGGRTTEAFF	TGCAGCGCCCGAGGTGGGGGAAGAACGACTGAAGCTTTCTTT
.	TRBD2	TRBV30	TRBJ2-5	CAWRPGLIMETQYF	TGTGCCTGGAGACCGGGACTAATTATGGAGACCCAGTACTTC
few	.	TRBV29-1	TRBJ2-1	CSVNSLGTYNEQFF	TGCAGCGTGAATTCATTGGGAACCTACAATGAGCAGTTCTTC
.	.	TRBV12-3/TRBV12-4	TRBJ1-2	CASSRRGAYGYTF	TGTGCCAGCAGTCGTAGGGGGGCCTATGGCTACACCTTC
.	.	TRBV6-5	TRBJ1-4	CASSYSGTADEKLFF	TGTGCCAGCAGTTACTCAGGGACGGCAGATGAAAAACTGTTTTTT
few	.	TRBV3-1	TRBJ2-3	CASRPTGREKTDTQYF	TGTGCCAGCAGGCCAACAGGGCGGGAGAAGACAGATACGCAGTATTTT
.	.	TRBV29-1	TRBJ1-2	CSVEWGSGGYGYTF	TGCAGCGTTGAATGGGGAAGCGGGGGCTATGGCTACACCTTC
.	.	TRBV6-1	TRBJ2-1	CASSEETAGEQFF	TGTGCCAGCAGTGAGGAGACTGCGGGTGAGCAGTTCTTC
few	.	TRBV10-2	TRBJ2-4	CASSALQRLAKNIQYF	TGCGCCAGCAGTGCCCTGCAGAGGTTAGCCAAAAACATTCAGTACTTC
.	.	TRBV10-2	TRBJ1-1	CASSSGRLNTEAFF	TGCGCCAGCAGTTCCGGACGGCTGAACACTGAAGCTTTCTTT
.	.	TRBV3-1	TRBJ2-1	CASSQRGGIDEQFF	TGTGCCAGCAGCCAAAGGGGGGGTATTGATGAGCAGTTCTTC
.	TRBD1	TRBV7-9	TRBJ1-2	CASSFDRGMSGYTF	TGTGCCAGCAGCTTCGACAGGGGCATGAGCGGCTACACCTTC
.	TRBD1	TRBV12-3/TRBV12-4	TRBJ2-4	CAIRRQGAKNIQYF	TGTGCCATCAGACGACAGGGAGCCAAAAACATTCAGTACTTC
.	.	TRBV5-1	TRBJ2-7	CASSLAAGPHSEQYF	TGCGCCAGCAGCTTGGCAGCCGGGCCTCATAGCGAGCAGTACTTC
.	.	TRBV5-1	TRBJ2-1	CASAPALGSNEQFF	TGCGCCAGCGCCCCAGCGCTCGGGTCCAATGAGCAGTTCTTC
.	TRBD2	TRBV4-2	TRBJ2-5	CASSQDLASGGPIEETQYF	TGTGCCAGCAGCCAAGATTTAGCTAGCGGGGGGCCAATAGAAGAGACCCAGTACTTC
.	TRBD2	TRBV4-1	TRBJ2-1	CASSQSPGSGSVNEQFF	TGCGCCAGCAGCCAATCTCCCGGCAGCGGGAGTGTAAATGAGCAGTTCTTC
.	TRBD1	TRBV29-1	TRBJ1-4	CSVGQGPNEKLFF	TGCAGCGTTGGACAGGGACCTAATGAAAAACTGTTTTTT
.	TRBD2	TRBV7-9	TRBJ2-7	CASSLTSGGPSSYEQYF	TGTGCCAGCAGCTTAACTAGCGGGGGCCCGAGCTCCTACGAGCAGTACTTC
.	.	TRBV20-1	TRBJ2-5	CSASPKNVLRRETQYF	TGCAGTGCTAGCCCTAAAAATGTCCTTAGAAGGGAGACCCAGTACTTC
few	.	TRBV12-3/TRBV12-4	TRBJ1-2	CASSLEGTIFGYTF	TGTGCCAGCAGTTTAGAGGGGACTATATTTGGCTACACCTTC
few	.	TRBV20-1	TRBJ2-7	CSARGGGRASEQYF	TGCAGTGCTAGAGGGGGGGGGCGAGCTAGCGAGCAGTACTTC
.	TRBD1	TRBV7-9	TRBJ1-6	CASNPGQGDSPLHF	TGTGCCAGCAACCCGGGACAGGGCGATTCACCCCTCCACTTT
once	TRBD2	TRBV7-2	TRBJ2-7	CAGTTVGLDSYEQYF	TGTGCCGGCACAACCGTGGGACTAGACTCCTACGAGCAGTACTTC
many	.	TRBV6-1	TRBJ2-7	CAGGAGEYYEQYF	TGTGCAGGCGGGGCAGGTGAATACTACGAGCAGTACTTC
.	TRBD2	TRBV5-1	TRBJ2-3	CASSLKREADTQYF	TGCGCCAGCAGCTTGAAGCGGGAGGCAGATACGCAGTATTTT
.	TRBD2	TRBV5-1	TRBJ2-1	CASEPGTSAYNEQFF	TGCGCCAGCGAGCCCGGGACTAGCGCTTACAATGAGCAGTTCTTC
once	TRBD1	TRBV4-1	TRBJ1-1	CASSQDWGGTGMTEAFF	TGCGCCAGCAGCCAAGATTGGGGGGGGACAGGGATGACTGAAGCTTTCTTT
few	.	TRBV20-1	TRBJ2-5	CSARAPPHRTETQYF	TGCAGTGCTAGAGCCCCCCCACACAGAACTGAGACCCAGTACTTC